The 14 T cell receptor beta chains listed next were all sequenced from one sample in a study of T-cell memory formation after mild COVID-19. TCRdb independently ran MiXCR on the 5' RACE reads; one entry per CDR3 protein. The repertoire consists of some 270,000 distinct CDR3 sequences, with 15% occurring once and the leading ten covering 2% to 2.5%. Sequenced input: PBMCs or a T cell subset sorted from them (not recorded which). These receptors were obtained from an adult woman who had mild COVID-19 (a few samples of this study predate the infection). Cell type and time point are not known.

This clonotype was counted between two and nine times. The rearrangement joins TRBV7-9 to TRBJ2-7; TRBD2 is a possible D gene (7 bases). V lost 6 bases and J lost 11, with 26 bases in between. This CDR3 contains 15 residues. Looked up from germline, CDR1 is SEHNR and CDR2 is FQNEAQ (reference sequence). The CDR3 region has the DNA TGTGCCAGCAGGTCTCCTGGGGGGGGCCCCGATTGGGAGTACTTC. Translated, it gives CASRSPGGGPDWEYF.

The gene calls are TRBV9 and TRBJ1-1, with 8 positions matching TRBD1. This CDR3 contains 14 residues. CDR1 is SGDLS, CDR2 YYNGEE, per germline. V gave up 4 bases and J gave up 6 bases; unmatched junction bases: 8. The CDR3: CASSPRQGMAEAFF. CDR3 coding DNA: TGTGCCAGCAGCCCGAGACAGGGGATGGCTGAAGCTTTCTTT.

This clonotype was picked up a small number of times. This sequence joins TRBV4-3 and TRBJ1-1; 8 bases map to TRBD1. V lost 1 base and J lost 0; bases outside the gene matches: 4. Germline V gene lookup returns CDR1 LGHNA and CDR2 YSLEER. The CDR3 is 16 amino acids. The CDR3 DNA reads TGCGCCAGCAGCCAAGCCCCGGACAGGGTGAACACTGAAGCTTTCTTT. It is translated as CASSQAPDRVNTEAFF.

This clonotype has more than one count but fewer than ten. This chain joins TRBV6-6 and TRBJ2-7, with D possibly being TRBD2 (5 bases). The CDR3 covers 14 residues. Trimming left V 6 bases short and J 4 bases short, with 16 bases between. Per the germline V gene, CDR1 is MNHNY and CDR2 is SVGAGI (reference sequence). DNA for the CDR3: TGTGCCAGCAGCTACCAGCGGCCACCTTACGAGCAGTACTTC. It translates to CASSYQRPPYEQYF.

The chain combines TRBV6-5 with TRBJ1-5; 7 bases line up with TRBD1. With 0 bases clipped from V and 5 bases from J, the junction kept 4 bases outside the gene matches. Germline V CDR1 and CDR2: MNHEY, SVGAGI. CDR3 size: 15 residues. The CDR3 region has the DNA TGTGCCAGCAGTTACTCACAGGGGTTGGATCAGCCCCAGCATTTT. This sequence encodes CASSYSQGLDQPQHF.

The V and J genes are TRBV6-5 and TRBJ2-3, with D hard to call. The CDR3 is made up of 15 amino acids. Germline assignment: CDR1 MNHEY and CDR2 SVGAGI. V was clipped by 5 bases and J by 0 bases, with 12 bases between them. For the CDR3, the DNA is TGTGCCAGCAGTAATTCAGAAATTAGCACAGATACGCAGTATTTT. As protein: CASSNSEISTDTQYF.

This clonotype was recorded a few times. The genes are TRBV7-2 and TRBJ1-5; no reliable D call. The CDR3 is 14 residues long. In germline, CDR1 is SGHTA, CDR2 FQGNSA. V lost 2 bases and J 0 bases, leaving 5 bases between the germline ends. CDR3 loop: CASSLMGSNQPQHF. DNA of the CDR3: TGTGCCAGCAGCTTAATGGGTAGCAATCAGCCCCAGCATTTT.

V is TRBV5-1 and J is TRBJ2-2, with 9 nucleotides matching TRBD2. V dropped 0 bases and J dropped 6; count of bases not matched to a gene: 6. The CDR3 loop spans 16 amino acids. Per the germline V gene, CDR1 is SGHRS and CDR2 is YFSETQ. CDR3 amino acids: CASSLEAGGPAGELFF. The CDR3 DNA reads as TGCGCCAGCAGCTTGGAGGCGGGAGGGCCCGCCGGGGAGCTGTTTTTT.

The rearrangement uses TRBV12-3 or TRBV12-4 and TRBJ2-1; no definite D call. The CDR3 is 15 residues long. V was trimmed by 5 bases and J by 7 bases, leaving 18 bases between them. The CDR3 DNA reads as TGTGCCAGCAGTCCCCGGTTAAGAAGTGGTAATGAGCAGTTCTTC. Encoded protein: CASSPRLRSGNEQFF.

The V call is TRBV18, the J call TRBJ1-2, with unresolved D. V was trimmed by 3 bases and J by 4 bases, leaving 9 bases between them. CDR1 is KGHSH and CDR2 is LQKENI in the germline V gene. There are 13 residues in the CDR3. CDR3 in amino acids: CASSPGLGYGYTF. The DNA for the CDR3 is TGTGCCAGCTCACCCGGATTGGGCTATGGCTACACCTTC.

The rearrangement joins TRBV20-1 to TRBJ2-1; no clear D. Germline assignment: CDR1 DFQATT and CDR2 SNEGSKA (reference sequence). This CDR3 region has 14 residues. V was trimmed by 3 bases and J by 3 bases, leaving 12 bases between them. In nucleotides, the CDR3 is TGCAGTGCTAGGGCACGGACGGGCTACAATGAGCAGTTCTTC. Translating gives CSARARTGYNEQFF.

A few counts support this clonotype. The gene calls are TRBV6-2 or TRBV6-3 and TRBJ2-1, with 10 bases aligning to TRBD2. The CDR3 loop spans 15 amino acids. Trimming at V came to 3 bases and at J to 9 bases, leaving 8 bases not matched to a gene. Germline CDR1 and CDR2: MNHEY and SVGEGT. The CDR3 DNA sequence: TGTGCCAGCAGTTATAGCGGGAGGCCCAACGTTGAGCAGTTCTTC. Its protein is CASSYSGRPNVEQFF.

A few counts support this clonotype. The chain couples TRBV12-3 or TRBV12-4 to TRBJ1-3, with D tentatively TRBD1 (5 bases). The CDR3 covers 14 residues. V was cut by 9 bases and J by 0 bases, with 12 bases left in between. The CDR3 loop is CASNPTVSGNTIYF. CDR3 DNA sequence: TGTGCCAGTAATCCGACAGTCTCTGGAAACACCATATATTTT.

The rearrangement joins TRBV20-1 to TRBJ1-1; D is ambiguous. This CDR3 is built from 12 residues. The V end was cut by 3 bases, the J end by 2 bases, with 7 bases between. Germline V gene lookup returns CDR1 DFQATT and CDR2 SNEGSKA (reference sequence). In DNA, the CDR3 is TGCAGTGCTAGCAAGGGTAACACTGAAGCTTTCTTT. This sequence encodes CSASKGNTEAFF.